This note documents a single TCR beta chain sequence. The antigen is unknown. The data originate from a study of T cells expressing NK-cell markers. Study as a whole: In the group of eight sequenced donors, seven were HCMV-seropositive and one was seronegative.

Study-wide results and caveats: Four of the donors also had these clonotypes leading their CD3+CD56-NKG2C+ fraction.

5'RACE template switching built TCR beta cDNA with unique molecular identifiers. Reanalyzing the 5' RACE reads, TCRdb keeps one entry per CDR3 protein, without DNA. The sample holds a few hundred thousand distinct CDR3 sequences. Germline CDR1 is SEHNR and CDR2 is FQNEAQ (reference sequence). The CDR3 extends over 17 amino acids. Material for sequencing was blood T cells: a sorted CD56 or NKG2C T cell subset, CD4+ or CD8+ T cells, or bulk PBMC T cells (not recorded which). This TCR derives from a man aged 18-70 years in good health. This sequence joins TRBV7-9 and TRBJ2-2; TCRdb's D call of TRBD2 is untestable without DNA. CDR3 residues: CASKKGQLRANTGELFF.